This TCR beta chain comes out of a study of spatial heterogeneity in lung cancer. The overall study: Samples were obtained from about 72 donors, all untreated early-stage non-small cell lung cancer patients.

As to time point: blood at routine non-recurrence follow-up after resection. Material for sequencing was whole RNA from tumor, nontumor lung or frozen PBMC, left unsorted. Trimming left V 1 base short and J 0 bases short, with 14 bases between. Germline V gene sequence: CDR1 LGHNA, CDR2 YSLEER. The CDR3 sequence is 17 residues long. TCR cDNA molecules each had a unique molecular identifier. TCRdb processed the 5' RACE reads anew with MiXCR; each CDR3 protein has one entry. The table lists 45,000 to 55,000 distinct CDR3 sequences, about 11% of them singletons, with around 32% in the top ten. This clonotype was obtained from a male donor with early-stage non-small cell lung cancer. V usage is TRBV4-3 and J usage is TRBJ2-3; TRBD2 is a possible D gene (6 bases). The sample was PBMCs, taken at follow-up. For the CDR3, the DNA is TGCGCCAGCAGCCAAGTCACTAGCCCGCCTAGCACAGATACGCAGTATTTT. Protein product: CASSQVTSPPSTDTQYF.